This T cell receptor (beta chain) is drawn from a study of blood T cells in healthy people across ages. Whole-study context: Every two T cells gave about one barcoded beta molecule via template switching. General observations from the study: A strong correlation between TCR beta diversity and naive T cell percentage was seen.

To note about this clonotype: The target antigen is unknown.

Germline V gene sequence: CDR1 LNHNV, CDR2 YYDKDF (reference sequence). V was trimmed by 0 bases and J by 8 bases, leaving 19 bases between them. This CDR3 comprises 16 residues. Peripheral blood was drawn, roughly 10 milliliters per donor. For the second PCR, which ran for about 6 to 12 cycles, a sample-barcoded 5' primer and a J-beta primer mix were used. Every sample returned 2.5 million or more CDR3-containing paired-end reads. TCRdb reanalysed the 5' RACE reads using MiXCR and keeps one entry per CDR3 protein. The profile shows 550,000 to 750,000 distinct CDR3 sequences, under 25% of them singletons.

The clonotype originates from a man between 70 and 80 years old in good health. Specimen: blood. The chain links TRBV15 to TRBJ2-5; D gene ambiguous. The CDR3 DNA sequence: TGTGCCACCAGCAGAGATCAACGCTATCTACCAGAAACCCAGTACTTC. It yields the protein CATSRDQRYLPETQYF.